Below, one T cell receptor (beta chain) is given with its context. Germline CDR1 is LNHDA and CDR2 is SQIVND (reference sequence). This CDR3 region has 18 residues. The V and J ends lost 2 bases and 3 bases, in that order; junction bases with no gene match: 4. Study members were between about 18 and 95 years old and lived in 20 to 25 US regions. Participant reports of clinical history set cohort assignment. Before being deemed recovered, Cohort 3 donors had two negative PCRs, clearance, or symptom resolution. Sequencing was performed with immunoSEQ multiplex PCR; in TCRdb, only in-frame clones are kept and a portion is missing. The sample includes approximately 220,000 clones, roughly 84% of them seen just once. These data come from a study of blood T cell repertoires in COVID-19.

V usage is TRBV19 and J usage is TRBJ2-6; 13 bases fit TRBD2. Material for sequencing was PBMCs or T cells enriched from blood (not recorded which). The receptor was isolated from a woman aged 40-49 years who had recovered from COVID-19. In nucleotides, the CDR3 is TGTGCCAGTAGTATATGGGGACTAGCGGGACGTGGGGCCAACGTCCTGACTTTC. Its protein product is CASSIWGLAGRGANVLTF.